The source of this T cell receptor beta chain is a study of technical replicates of blood from several donors. CDR3 size: 20 residues. The table came from immunoSEQ multiplex PCR; TCRdb's copy has only in-frame clones and leaves some out. The top ten hold 0.37% of the sample, which has approximately 82,000 clones, under 96% seen once. Sequencing was carried out using T cells isolated from PBMCs. The clonotype originates from a human donor in good health. This rearrangement joins TRBV12-1 to TRBJ2-6; the table assigns TRBD2, which was not confirmed against the DNA. TRBV12-1 is a recognized pseudogene. This CDR3 is CASSFVRLAGPTSGANVLTF. CDR3 in DNA: TGTGCCAGCAGCTTTGTGCGGTTAGCGGGTCCCACCTCTGGGGCCAACGTCCTGACTTTC.